This entry lists 8 T cell receptor beta chains sequenced from one sample in a study of response to subunit inactivated influenza vaccine. TCRdb independently ran MiXCR on the RT-PCR reads; one entry per CDR3 protein. The table lists approximately 530,000 distinct CDR3 sequences, roughly 13% of them singletons. Sequencing used PBMCs from blood, obtained roughly 47 days after vaccination. The source of these receptors is a man aged 45-65 years who received an inactivated influenza vaccine.

A note on this clonotype: A clone one base away is much larger, so this may be a read error. The chain recombines TRBV5-6 with TRBJ1-3; no clear D. The germline gives CDR1 SGHDT, CDR2 YYEEEE. CDR3 size: 15 residues. The CDR3, as DNA: TGTGTCAGCAGCCTTTTTGGTGGCTCTGGAAACACCATATATTTT. Its translation is CVSSLFGGSGNTIYF.

The V call is TRBV7-9, the J call TRBJ2-1, with 9 bases that match TRBD1. This CDR3 comprises 17 residues. Trimming cost V 4 bases and J 9 bases; bases outside gene matches: 16. In germline, CDR1 is SEHNR, CDR2 FQNEAQ (reference sequence). The CDR3 DNA is TGTGCCAGCAGCTATTCGCCGGGACAGGGAAAAGAGGGTGAGCAGTTCTTC. It yields the protein CASSYSPGQGKEGEQFF.

The J gene is TRBJ2-1, the V gene TRBV6-2 or TRBV6-3, with D tentatively TRBD1 (6 bases). CDR3 length: 13 amino acids. The germline CDR1 and CDR2 sequences are MNHEY and SVGEGT. V was cut by 0 bases and J by 16 bases, with 16 bases left in between. As DNA, the CDR3 is TGTGCCAGCAGTTACTCGGGGGCCCCGATGGGATTCTTC. Protein sequence: CASSYSGAPMGFF.

The rearrangement joins TRBV4-3 to TRBJ2-7; D assignment may be TRBD1 or TRBD2 (5 bases each). This CDR3 comprises 15 residues. V lost 0 bases to trimming and J lost 4 bases, with 13 bases between them. Per germline, CDR1 LGHNA and CDR2 YSLEER. The chain's CDR3 is CASSQDVGDGYEQYF. CDR3 in DNA: TGCGCCAGCAGCCAAGATGTAGGGGACGGATACGAGCAGTACTTC.

The CDR3, as DNA: TGCAGTGCTCTGAGCGGGAGGGCCAACAATGAGCAGTTCTTC. Amino acid sequence: CSALSGRANNEQFF. This chain uses TRBV20-1 with TRBJ2-1; 10 bases align to TRBD2. From germline, CDR1 is DFQATT and CDR2 SNEGSKA (reference sequence). The CDR3 covers 14 residues. Trimming took 5 bases from V and 5 from J; bases not matched to a gene: 6.

Regarding this clonotype: An end of the junction does not agree with germline; a read error may underlie this. The chain employs TRBV24-1 and TRBJ2-5, with 9 bases matching TRBD1. Germline V gene lookup returns CDR1 KGHDR and CDR2 SFDVKD. The CDR3 totals 16 residues. The CDR3 spells CAISGEGQGSGETQYF. The CDR3 nucleotides are TGTGCCATCAGTGGAGAAGGACAGGGGTCGGGGGAGACCCAGTACTTC.

This clonotype has at least ten counts. This chain joins TRBV6-5 and TRBJ1-5; 12 bases line up with TRBD1. The CDR3 is 16 amino acids. Per germline, CDR1 MNHEY and CDR2 SVGAGI. The V segment lost 0 bases and the J segment 5 bases; nucleotides outside the gene matches: 2. CDR3 coding DNA: TGTGCCAGCAGTTACTCGGGACAGGGGGCCTATCAGCCCCAGCATTTT. Amino acid sequence: CASSYSGQGAYQPQHF.

This clonotype came up a few times. One junction end disagrees with the germline gene, perhaps due to a read error. The V call is TRBV15, the J call TRBJ2-3, with 10 bases lining up with TRBD1. The germline CDR1 and CDR2 sequences are LNHNV and YYDKDF (reference sequence). The CDR3 runs 17 residues. CDR3 loop: CATSREGGTGVTDTQYF. For the CDR3, the DNA is TGTGCCACCAGCCGAGAAGGCGGGACAGGGGTCACAGATACGCAGTATTTT.